This T cell receptor (beta chain) was identified during a study of vaccination effects on CD4 cells after COVID-19. Across the study: After the second dose, samples were taken at median day 72.

Remarks on this clone: Its specificity is unknown.

TCRdb keeps only in-frame clones here, not all; method: immunoSEQ multiplex PCR. The sample holds more than 65,000 clones, about 80% seen once. Sequencing was preceded by expansion of antigen-specific CD4+ T cells with viral peptide pools in the ViraFEST assay. Following culture for more than 9 days, CD4+ T cells were isolated. Participants completed two doses of the BNT162b2 or mRNA-1273 vaccine. V gave up 3 bases and J gave up 0 bases, with 14 bases separating them. The germline V gene has CDR1 LNHNV and CDR2 YYDKDF (reference sequence). The CDR3 is 16 residues long. The source was CD4+ T cells from PBMCs cultured with HCoV-229E spike peptides, collected after COVID-19 vaccination. The chain carries TRBV15 and TRBJ1-2; tentatively, D is TRBD1 (5 bases). This clonotype originated in a human donor who received a COVID-19 vaccine. DNA of the CDR3: TGTGCCACCAGCAGGGGGGATAGCGGCGCTAACTATGGCTACACCTTC. It codes for CATSRGDSGANYGYTF. Filled out from reference TRBV15 and TRBJ1-2, the complete variable domain reads DAMVIQNPRYQVTQFGKPVTLSCSQTLNHNVMYWYQQKSSQAPKLLFHYYDKDFNNEADTPDNFQSRRPNTSFCFLDIRSPGLGDTAMYLCATSRGDSGANYGYTFGSGTRLTVV.